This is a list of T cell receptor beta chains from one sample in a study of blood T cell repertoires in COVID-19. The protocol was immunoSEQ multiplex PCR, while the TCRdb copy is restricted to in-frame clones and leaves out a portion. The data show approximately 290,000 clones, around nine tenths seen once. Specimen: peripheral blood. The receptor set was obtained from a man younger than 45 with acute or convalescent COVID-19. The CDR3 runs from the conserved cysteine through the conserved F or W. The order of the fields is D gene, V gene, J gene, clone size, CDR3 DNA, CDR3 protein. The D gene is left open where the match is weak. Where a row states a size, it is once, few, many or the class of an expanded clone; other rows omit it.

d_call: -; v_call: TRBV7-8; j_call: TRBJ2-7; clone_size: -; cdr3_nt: TGTGCCAGCAGCTTAGGGAGAGACAGCGAGCAGTACTTC; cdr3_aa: CASSLGRDSEQYF
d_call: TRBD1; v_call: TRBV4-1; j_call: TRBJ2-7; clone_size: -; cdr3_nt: TGCGCCAGCAGCCACTTGACAGGGGCGAACTACGAGCAGTACTTC; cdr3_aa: CASSHLTGANYEQYF
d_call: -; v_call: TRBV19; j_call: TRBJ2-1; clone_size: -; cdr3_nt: TGTGCCAGTAGTACCACGGTGGACAATGAGCAGTTCTTC; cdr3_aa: CASSTTVDNEQFF
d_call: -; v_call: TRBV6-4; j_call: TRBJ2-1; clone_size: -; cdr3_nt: TGTGCCAGCAGTGCCTCCGGGACTTCTACGTACAATGAGCAGTTCTTC; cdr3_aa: CASSASGTSTYNEQFF
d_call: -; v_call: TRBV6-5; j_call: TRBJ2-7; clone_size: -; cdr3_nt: TGTGCCAGCAGTTACTCCCGGGAATGGAACGAGCAGTACTTC; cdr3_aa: CASSYSREWNEQYF
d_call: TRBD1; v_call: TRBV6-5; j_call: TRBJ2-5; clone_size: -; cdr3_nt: TGTGCCAGCAGAAGGACAGGGGGAGAGACCCAGTACTTC; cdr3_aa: CASRRTGGETQYF
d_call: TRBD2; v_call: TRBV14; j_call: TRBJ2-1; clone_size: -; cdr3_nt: TGTGCCAGCAGCCGAAGACTGTGGGCTAGCGGGAGGGCCTCCTACAATGAGCAGTTCTTC; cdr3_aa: CASSRRLWASGRASYNEQFF
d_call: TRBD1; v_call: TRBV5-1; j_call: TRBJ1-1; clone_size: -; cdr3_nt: TGCGCCAGCAGCGTCTCAGGGGGCGAAACTGAAGCTTTCTTT; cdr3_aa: CASSVSGGETEAFF
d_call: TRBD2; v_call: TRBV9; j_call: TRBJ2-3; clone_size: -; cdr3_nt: TGTGCCAGCAGCGAGGGACTAGCGGGCCCCACAGATACGCAGTATTTT; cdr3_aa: CASSEGLAGPTDTQYF
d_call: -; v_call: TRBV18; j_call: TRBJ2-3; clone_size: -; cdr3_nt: TGTGCCAGCTCACGTCCTAGTTCCCCAGATACGCAGTATTTT; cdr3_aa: CASSRPSSPDTQYF
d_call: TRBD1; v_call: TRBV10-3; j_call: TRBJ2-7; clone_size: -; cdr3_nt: TGTGCCACAGGGGACAGGGGAACGGCCTACGAGCAGTACTTC; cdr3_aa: CATGDRGTAYEQYF
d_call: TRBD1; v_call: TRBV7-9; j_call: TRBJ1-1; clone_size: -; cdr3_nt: TGTGCCAGCAGCTTTGACAGGGAATATGGTGAAGCTTTCTTT; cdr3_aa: CASSFDREYGEAFF
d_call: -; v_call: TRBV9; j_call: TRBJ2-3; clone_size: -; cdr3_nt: TGTGCCAGCAGCGTAGGGTGGACAGGCACAGATACGCAGTATTTT; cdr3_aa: CASSVGWTGTDTQYF
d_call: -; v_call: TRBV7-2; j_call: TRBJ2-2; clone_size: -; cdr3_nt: TGTGCCAGCAGCTCGAGACGGGGGACCGGGGAGCTGTTTTTT; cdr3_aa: CASSSRRGTGELFF
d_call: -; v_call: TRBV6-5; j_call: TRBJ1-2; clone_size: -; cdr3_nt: TGTGCCAGCAGTCCCCGGGACAACTCCCTCTATGGCTACACCTTC; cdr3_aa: CASSPRDNSLYGYTF
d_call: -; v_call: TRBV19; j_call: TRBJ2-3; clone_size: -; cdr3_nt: TGTGCCAGTAGTCCGACCCCCTTAGAAGCGGATACGCAGTATTTT; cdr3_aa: CASSPTPLEADTQYF
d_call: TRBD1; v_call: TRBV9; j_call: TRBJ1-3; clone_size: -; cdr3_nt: TGTGCCAGCAGCGTAGCTACAGGGGGCTCCTCTGGAAACACCATATATTTT; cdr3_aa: CASSVATGGSSGNTIYF
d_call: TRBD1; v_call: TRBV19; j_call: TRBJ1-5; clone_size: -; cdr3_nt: TGTGCCAGTAGGGACAGGAGCAATCAGCCCCAGCATTTT; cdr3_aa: CASRDRSNQPQHF
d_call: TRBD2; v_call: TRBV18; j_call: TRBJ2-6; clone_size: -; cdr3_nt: TGTGCCAGCTCACCGACCTTTGGCGGGAGGGCCTCTGGGGCCAACGTCCTGACTTTC; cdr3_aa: CASSPTFGGRASGANVLTF
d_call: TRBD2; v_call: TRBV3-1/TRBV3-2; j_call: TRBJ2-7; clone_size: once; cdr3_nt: TGTGCCAGCAGCCCCAGACTAGCGGGGAGCTACGAGCAGTACTTC; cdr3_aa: CASSPRLAGSYEQYF
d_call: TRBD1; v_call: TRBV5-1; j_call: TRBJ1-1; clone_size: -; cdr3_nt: TGCGCCAGCAGCCAGGACAGGGGTATAACTGAAGCTTTCTTT; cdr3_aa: CASSQDRGITEAFF
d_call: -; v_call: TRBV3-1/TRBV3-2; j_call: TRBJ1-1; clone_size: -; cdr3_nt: TGTGCCAGCAGCCAAGGGGGGCAGGGGAGGGCTGAAGCTTTCTTT; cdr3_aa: CASSQGGQGRAEAFF
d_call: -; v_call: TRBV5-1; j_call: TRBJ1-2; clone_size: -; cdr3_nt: TGCGCCAGCAGCCCATCCGGGGGACGCTATGGCTACACCTTC; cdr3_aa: CASSPSGGRYGYTF
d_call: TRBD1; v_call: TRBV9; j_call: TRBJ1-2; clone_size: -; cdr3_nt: TGTGCCAGCAGCGTACGACAGGGGCGAGGCTACACCTTC; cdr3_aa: CASSVRQGRGYTF
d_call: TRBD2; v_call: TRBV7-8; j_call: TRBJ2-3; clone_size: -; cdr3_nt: TGTGCCAGCAGCTTAAAACCCACTAGCGGGAGGGGGGATACGCAGTATTTT; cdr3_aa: CASSLKPTSGRGDTQYF
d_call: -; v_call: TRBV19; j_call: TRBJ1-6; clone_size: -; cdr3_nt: TGTGCCAGTAGCCAACAGGGAACCCGTAGTTCACCCCTCCACTTT; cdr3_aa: CASSQQGTRSSPLHF
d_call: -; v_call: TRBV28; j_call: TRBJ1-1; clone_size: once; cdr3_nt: TGTGCCAGCAGTTCCCGCGCGGGATTGGGGCACTTT; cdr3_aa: CASSSRAGLGHF
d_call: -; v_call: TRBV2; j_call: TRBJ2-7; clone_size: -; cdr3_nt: TGTGCCAGCAGAGGACATGGGTATCTCGAGCAGTACTTC; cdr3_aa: CASRGHGYLEQYF
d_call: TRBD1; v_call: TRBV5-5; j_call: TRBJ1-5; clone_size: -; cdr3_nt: TGTGCCAGCCGGGGGACAGGGTATAATCAGCCCCAGCATTTT; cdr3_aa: CASRGTGYNQPQHF
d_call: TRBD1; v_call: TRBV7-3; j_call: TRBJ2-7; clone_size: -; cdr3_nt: TGTGCCAGCAGCCTTCAGACAGGGGACGAGCAGTACTTC; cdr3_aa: CASSLQTGDEQYF
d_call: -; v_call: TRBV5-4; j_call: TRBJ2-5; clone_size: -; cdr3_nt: TGTGCCAGCAGCTACGGGGTCCAAGAGACCCAGTACTTC; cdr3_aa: CASSYGVQETQYF
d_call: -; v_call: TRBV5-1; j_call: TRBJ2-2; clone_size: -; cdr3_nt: TGCGCCAGCAGCAAGGGGACACATAACACCGGGGAGCTGTTTTTT; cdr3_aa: CASSKGTHNTGELFF
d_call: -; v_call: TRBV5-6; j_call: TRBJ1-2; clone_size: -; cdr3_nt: TGTGCCAGCAGCTTCAGGGCTAACTATGGCTACACCTTC; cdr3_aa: CASSFRANYGYTF
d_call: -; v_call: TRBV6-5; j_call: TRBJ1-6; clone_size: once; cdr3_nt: TGTGCCAGCAGTTACTCAGAGTATAATTCACCCCTCCACTTT; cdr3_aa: CASSYSEYNSPLHF
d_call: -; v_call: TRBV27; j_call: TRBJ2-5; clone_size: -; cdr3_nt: TGTGCCAGCGGGGGCCTCCAAGAGACCCAGTACTTC; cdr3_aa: CASGGLQETQYF
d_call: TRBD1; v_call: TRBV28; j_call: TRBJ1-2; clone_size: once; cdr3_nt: TGTGCCAGCAGTTTCGGGACAGGGGCCCTTACCTATGGCTACACCTTC; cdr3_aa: CASSFGTGALTYGYTF
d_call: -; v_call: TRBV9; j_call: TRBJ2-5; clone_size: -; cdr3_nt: TGTGCCAGCAGCGTAGGGGTCGGAGGTTACGAGACCCAGTACTTC; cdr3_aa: CASSVGVGGYETQYF
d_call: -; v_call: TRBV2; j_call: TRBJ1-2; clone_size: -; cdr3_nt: TGTGCCAGCAGTGAAGATCGGCAGACTGACTACTATGGCTACACCTTC; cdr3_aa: CASSEDRQTDYYGYTF
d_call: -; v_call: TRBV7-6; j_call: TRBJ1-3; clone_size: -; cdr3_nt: TGTGCCAGCAGCTTAAGCGGGGCCGGAAACACCATATATTTT; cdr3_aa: CASSLSGAGNTIYF
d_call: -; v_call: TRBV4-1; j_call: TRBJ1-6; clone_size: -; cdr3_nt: TGCGCCAGCAGCCTTACGGGGAGTAATAATTCACCCCTCCACTTT; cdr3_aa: CASSLTGSNNSPLHF